This T cell receptor beta chain was captured in a study of T-cell memory formation after mild COVID-19. CDR1 is SGDLS, CDR2 YYNGEE, per germline. V gave up 0 bases and J gave up 4 bases, with 9 bases separating them. The CDR3 sequence is 14 residues long. MiXCR, run by TCRdb on the 5' RACE reads, gives a single entry per CDR3 protein. The repertoire includes hundreds of thousands of distinct CDR3 sequences, around a sixth of them detected once, and roughly 7.8% sits in the top ten. This clonotype showed up just a few times. Sequencing was carried out using PBMCs or a T cell subset sorted from them (not recorded which). The TCR was taken from an adult woman who had mild COVID-19 (a few samples of this study predate the infection). Cell type and time point are not known. The rearrangement joins TRBV9 to TRBJ2-3; D may match TRBD1 or TRBD2 (5 bases each). Here the CDR3 reads CASSVDGGADTQYF. The DNA of the CDR3 is TGTGCCAGCAGCGTAGATGGGGGAGCAGATACGCAGTATTTT. Drawing the rest from reference TRBV9 and TRBJ2-3, the complete variable domain is DSGVTQTPKHLITATGQRVTLRCSPRSGDLSVYWYQQSLDQGLQFLIQYYNGEERAKGNILERFSAQQFPDLHSELNLSSLELGDSALYFCASSVDGGADTQYFGPGTRLTVL.